The clone carrying this T cell receptor beta chain appeared once. The record originates from a study of T cell changes during pregnancy in multiple sclerosis. The CDR3 totals 14 residues. Germline loops: CDR1 LNHDA, CDR2 SQIVND (reference sequence). The ends were cut back, 7 bases at V and 10 bases at J, with 20 bases in the middle. Sequencing used immunoSEQ multiplex PCR; TCRdb keeps in-frame clones, though not all of them. This sample yields fewer than 30,000 clones, of which roughly 92% are seen a single time; approximately 0.7% belongs to the top ten. The sample here was CD4+ T cells from peripheral blood mononuclear cells, taken in the first trimester of pregnancy. The clonotype was recovered from a female donor with multiple sclerosis, enrolled in a pregnancy study. The V call is TRBV19, the J call TRBJ2-1, with D possibly TRBD1 on 6 matching bases. CDR3 DNA: TGTGCCAGTACTCCTACAGGGTTAGTACACGAGCAGTTCTTC. Protein sequence: CASTPTGLVHEQFF.